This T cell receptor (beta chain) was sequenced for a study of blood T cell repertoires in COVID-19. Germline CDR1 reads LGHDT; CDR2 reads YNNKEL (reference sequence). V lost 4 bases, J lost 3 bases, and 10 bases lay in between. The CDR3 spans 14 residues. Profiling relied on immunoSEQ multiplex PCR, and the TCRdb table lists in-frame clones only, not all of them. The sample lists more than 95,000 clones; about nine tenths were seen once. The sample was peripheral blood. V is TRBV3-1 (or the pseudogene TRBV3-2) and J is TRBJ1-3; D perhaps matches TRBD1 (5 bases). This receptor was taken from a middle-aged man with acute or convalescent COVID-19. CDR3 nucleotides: TGTGCCAGCAGCCTTCAGGGAATTGGAAACACCATATATTTT. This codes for CASSLQGIGNTIYF.